One sample yielded the 4 T cell receptor beta chains listed below, sequenced in a study of brain metastases from non-small cell lung cancer. Some clones are missing from TCRdb's copy, which holds only in-frame ones; the method was immunoSEQ multiplex PCR. The sample yields roughly 1,200 clones, 85% seen once. Sequencing used tissue from a brain metastasis. These receptor sequences come from a donor older than 35 with non-small cell lung cancer.

The chain is built from TRBV6-5 and TRBJ2-3, with 7 bases matching TRBD1. This CDR3 has 14 amino acids. From germline, CDR1 is MNHEY and CDR2 SVGAGI. J gave up 6 bases and V 6 bases, and 9 bases lay outside the gene matches. This CDR3 is CASRLTGLMDTQYF. The CDR3 DNA sequence: TGTGCCAGCAGGCTGACAGGGCTCATGGATACGCAGTATTTT.

V usage is TRBV16 and J usage is TRBJ2-2; 7 bases agree with TRBD2. V dropped 4 bases and J dropped 6; count of bases not matched to a gene: 2. Germline V CDR1 and CDR2: KGHSY, FQNENV. The CDR3 contains 13 residues. The CDR3 loop is CASSRTSAGELFF. The CDR3 DNA is TGTGCCAGCAGCCGTACTAGCGCCGGGGAGCTGTTTTTT.

On this clone itself: A read error may produce the germline difference seen at one junction end. The chain links TRBV18 to TRBJ1-1; D might be TRBD1 (5 bases). Germline CDR1 and CDR2: KGHSH and LQKENI. The CDR3 covers 13 residues. The CDR3 coding sequence is TGTACCAGCTCACCTCGCAGGGACACTGAAGCTTTCTTT. It specifies CTSSPRRDTEAFF.

A note on this clone: The same CDR3 also results from other DNA sequences found in this sample. The gene calls are TRBV19 and TRBJ1-1; TRBD1 matches 9 bases. This CDR3 contains 17 residues. In germline, CDR1 is LNHDA, CDR2 SQIVND (reference sequence). V shed 8 bases, J shed 4 bases, and the junction held 17 bases outside the gene matches. The CDR3 DNA sequence: TGTGCCAGTGTGTTGGGACAGGGAAGGGACCTAATCACTGAAGCTTTCTTT. This translates into CASVLGQGRDLITEAFF.